Each of the 8 T cell receptor beta chains below was sequenced from the same sample in a study of cytomegalovirus exposure and HLA in healthy donors. It was with 60 Vbeta and 13 Jbeta primers that the PCR ran. Profiled with immunoSEQ multiplex PCR; TCRdb holds only in-frame clones, not every one. Of some 120,000 clones listed, about 80% are singletons. Sequences were obtained from PBMCs. The origin of the receptors is a man aged 25 to 40 in good health and CMV-seropositive.

The chain is built from TRBV28 and TRBJ1-1; no firm D call. Germline V lookup: CDR1 MDHEN, CDR2 SYDVKM. V dropped 6 bases and J dropped 4 bases, with 15 bases sitting between them. This CDR3 has 14 residues. CDR3 region: CASRERVTGTEAFF. The CDR3 DNA reads TGTGCCAGCAGGGAGCGTGTTACGGGCACTGAAGCTTTCTTT.

The V call is TRBV7-3, the J call TRBJ1-1; the D gene is possibly TRBD1 (5 bases). Between the trimmed V and J ends, which lost 5 bases and 6 bases, there was a span of 10 bases. This CDR3 region has 12 residues. Germline lookup yields CDR1 SGHTA and CDR2 FQGTGA. CDR3: CASSPQGAEAFF. Written as DNA, the CDR3 is TGTGCCAGCAGCCCCCAAGGGGCTGAAGCTTTCTTT.

The chain joins TRBV7-6 to TRBJ2-1; D is unclear. The germline V gene encodes CDR1 SGHVS and CDR2 FNYEAQ. V lost 4 bases and J 7 bases, leaving 11 bases between the germline ends. The length of the CDR3 is 13 residues. Here the CDR3 reads CASSSQLKNEQFF. CDR3 bases: TGTGCCAGCAGCTCACAACTAAAGAATGAGCAGTTCTTC.

This chain uses TRBV28 with TRBJ2-3; 10 bases match TRBD1. V lost 1 base and J lost 3; bases outside the gene matches: 1. The length of the CDR3 is 15 residues. The germline V gene has CDR1 MDHEN and CDR2 SYDVKM. CDR3 sequence (DNA): TGTGCCAGCAGTTTATTGGACAGGGGGACAGATACGCAGTATTTT. Translating gives CASSLLDRGTDTQYF.

The chain employs TRBV6-4 and TRBJ2-3; 9 nucleotides match TRBD2. V dropped 4 bases and J dropped 0; count of bases not matched to a gene: 2. The CDR3 totals 15 residues. Germline CDR1 is MRHNA and CDR2 is SNTAGT. CDR3 residues: CASSVLAGSTDTQYF. The CDR3, as DNA: TGTGCCAGCAGTGTGCTAGCGGGGAGCACAGATACGCAGTATTTT.

The rearrangement uses TRBV2 and TRBJ2-7, with no clear D. In germline, CDR1 is SNHLY, CDR2 FYNNEI. The CDR3 has 14 residues. Trimming took off 4 bases at V and 0 bases at J, with 10 bases between the two ends. The CDR3 nucleotides read TGTGCCAGCAGTGTGGGTGGGCTCTCCTACGAGCAGTACTTC. It encodes CASSVGGLSYEQYF.

This clone has more than one count but fewer than ten. The CDR3 loop reads CASSDNRGGKNIQYF. CDR3 nucleotide sequence: TGTGCCAGCAGTGACAACAGGGGTGGCAAAAACATTCAGTACTTC. The chain is built from TRBV9 and TRBJ2-4; 7 positions agree with TRBD1. The germline V gene encodes CDR1 SGDLS and CDR2 YYNGEE. V lost 5 bases to trimming and J lost 3 bases; unmatched junction nucleotides: 8. This CDR3 region has 15 residues.

The rearrangement uses TRBV9 and TRBJ2-1; 11 bases are a match to TRBD1. Germline V lookup: CDR1 SGDLS, CDR2 YYNGEE. V shed 8 bases and J 7 bases; nucleotides not matched to a gene: 14. The CDR3 has 16 amino acids. The CDR3 sequence: CASRPGGQGVRNEQFF. The CDR3 DNA reads TGTGCCAGTCGACCTGGGGGACAGGGGGTTCGAAATGAGCAGTTCTTC.